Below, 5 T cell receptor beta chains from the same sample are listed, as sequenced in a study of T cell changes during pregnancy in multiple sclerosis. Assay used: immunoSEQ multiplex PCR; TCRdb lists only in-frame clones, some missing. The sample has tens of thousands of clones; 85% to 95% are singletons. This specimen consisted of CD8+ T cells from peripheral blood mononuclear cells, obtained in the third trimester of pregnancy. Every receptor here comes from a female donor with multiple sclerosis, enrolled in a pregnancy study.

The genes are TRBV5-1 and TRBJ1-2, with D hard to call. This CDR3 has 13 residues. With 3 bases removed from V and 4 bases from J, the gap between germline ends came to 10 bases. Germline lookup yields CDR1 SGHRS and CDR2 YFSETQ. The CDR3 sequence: CASSSPEAYGYTF. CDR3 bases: TGCGCCAGCAGCTCCCCGGAGGCCTATGGCTACACCTTC.

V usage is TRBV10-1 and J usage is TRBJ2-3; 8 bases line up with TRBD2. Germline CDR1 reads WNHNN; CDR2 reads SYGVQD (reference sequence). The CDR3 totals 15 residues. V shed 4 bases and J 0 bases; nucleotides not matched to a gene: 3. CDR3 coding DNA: TGCGCCAGCAGTGGTCCTAGCGGGAGCACAGATACGCAGTATTTT. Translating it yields CASSGPSGSTDTQYF.

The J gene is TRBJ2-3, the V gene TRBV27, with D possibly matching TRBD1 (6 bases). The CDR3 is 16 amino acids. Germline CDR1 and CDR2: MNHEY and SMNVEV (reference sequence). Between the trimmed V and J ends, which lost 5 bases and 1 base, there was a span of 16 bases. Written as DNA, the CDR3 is TGTGCCAGCAGTCCGACCCCGGCAGGGGGCACAGATACGCAGTATTTT. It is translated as CASSPTPAGGTDTQYF.

The CDR3 reads CASSRDSSWEQYF. CDR3 coding DNA: TGTGCCAGCAGCCGGGACAGCTCTTGGGAGCAGTACTTC. The rearrangement joins TRBV2 to TRBJ2-7, with TRBD1 identical over 7 bases. CDR3 length: 13 residues. The J segment lost 7 bases and the V segment lost 6 bases, leaving 9 bases of the junction unmatched. Looked up from germline, CDR1 is SNHLY and CDR2 is FYNNEI.

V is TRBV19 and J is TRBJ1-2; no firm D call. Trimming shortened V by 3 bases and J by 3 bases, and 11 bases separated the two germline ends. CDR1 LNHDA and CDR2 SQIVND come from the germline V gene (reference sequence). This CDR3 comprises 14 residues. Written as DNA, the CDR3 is TGTGCCAGTAGTATCGAGGACTTGGACTATGGCTACACCTTC. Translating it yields CASSIEDLDYGYTF.